These T cell receptor beta chains were read from a single sample in a study of technical replicates of blood from four donors. Repertoires were generated with immunoSEQ multiplex PCR, while TCRdb's copy carries only in-frame clones and drops some. The repertoire holds about 80,000 clones, with around 97% as singletons. Sequencing input: T cells isolated from PBMCs. These receptors were taken from a human donor in good health. CDR3s include the opening cysteine and the closing phenylalanine or tryptophan. A D gene is named only where the DNA matches it firmly. Rows may omit the clone size; those that give it use once, few, many or a size class.

NA,TRBV28,TRBJ1-2,NA,TGTGCCAGCAGTTGGGTTCGGGGAGGCTATGGCTACACCTTC,CASSWVRGGYGYTF
NA,TRBV6-1,TRBJ2-7,TRBD1,TGTGCCAGCAGTGGCCGGGACAGGGATTACGAGCAGTACTTC,CASSGRDRDYEQYF
NA,TRBV30,TRBJ2-1,NA,TGTGCCTGGAGTGTAGCCCTCCAGGGTCGGTTCTTC,CAWSVALQGRFF
NA,TRBV5-4,TRBJ1-3,NA,TGTGCCAGCAGCTTCGGGGAGGGAACGAGTGGAAACACCATATATTTT,CASSFGEGTSGNTIYF
NA,TRBV2,TRBJ2-3,NA,TGTGCCAGCAGTGACCGCACTAGCACAGATACGCAGTATTTT,CASSDRTSTDTQYF
NA,TRBV6-1,TRBJ1-1,NA,TGTGCCAGCAGTGAACAGACTAACACTGAAGCTTTCTTT,CASSEQTNTEAFF
NA,TRBV28,TRBJ2-1,NA,TGTGCCAGCAGCCTTCTGAGGGACAATGAGCAGTTCTTC,CASSLLRDNEQFF
NA,TRBV5-1,TRBJ2-1,TRBD2,TGCGCCAGCAGCTTGGGACTAGCGGGAGGCCATGAGCAGTTCTTC,CASSLGLAGGHEQFF
NA,TRBV28,TRBJ2-7,NA,TGTGCCAGCAGTTTTGCCCAGGGGACCTACGAGCAGTACTTC,CASSFAQGTYEQYF
NA,TRBV11-2,TRBJ2-2,TRBD2,TGTGCCAGCAGCCTCGGGCTAGCGGTTCGACGCACCGGGGAGCTGTTTTTT,CASSLGLAVRRTGELFF
NA,TRBV6-5,TRBJ2-5,NA,TGTGCCTTGGGCGGGGGCTGGGAGACCCAGTACTTC,CALGGGWETQYF
NA,TRBV5-1,TRBJ2-1,TRBD1,TGCGCCAGCAGCTTAGGCCAGGGGGACGGTGAGCAGTTCTTC,CASSLGQGDGEQFF
once,TRBV28,TRBJ2-7,TRBD2,TGTGCCAGCAGTTTATACGCTAGCGGGAGGCCCTACGAGCAGTACTTC,CASSLYASGRPYEQYF
NA,TRBV10-3,TRBJ2-1,NA,TGTGCCATCGGAGGGGGCAATGACAATGAGCAGTTCTTC,CAIGGGNDNEQFF
NA,TRBV15,TRBJ1-2,TRBD1,TGTGCCACCATTGAGATAGGGACGGACAGGCCTTCGAGCTATGGCTACACCTTC,CATIEIGTDRPSSYGYTF
once,TRBV13,TRBJ2-7,NA,TGTGCCAGCAGCTTACTTGACAGATACCAACTTAGCTCCTACGAGCAGTACTTC,CASSLLDRYQLSSYEQYF
NA,TRBV19,TRBJ1-2,NA,TGTGCCAGTAGCCAGGTGTTAGGCTACACCTTC,CASSQVLGYTF
NA,TRBV7-2,TRBJ2-1,NA,TGTGCCAGCAGCTTACGGGTTGGCGGGCTTTCCTACAATGAGCAGTTCTTC,CASSLRVGGLSYNEQFF
NA,TRBV6-5,TRBJ2-3,TRBD2,TGTGCCAGCAGTACTAGCGCCATGGATACGCAGTATTTT,CASSTSAMDTQYF
NA,TRBV29-1,TRBJ2-4,NA,TGCAGCGTTTCCGGACAGAGAGCCAAAAACATTCAGTACTTC,CSVSGQRAKNIQYF
NA,TRBV19,TRBJ1-5,NA,TGTGCCAGTTGCACTTTTGACAGCCATAATCAGCCCCAGCATTTT,CASCTFDSHNQPQHF
NA,TRBV4-1,TRBJ2-1,TRBD2,TGCGCCAGCAGCCAATATGGACTAGCGGGACCCTCCTACAATGAGCAGTTCTTC,CASSQYGLAGPSYNEQFF
once,TRBV29-1,TRBJ2-7,TRBD1,TGCAGCGTTGCGACAGGGGATTCCTACGAGCAGTACTTC,CSVATGDSYEQYF
NA,TRBV7-8,TRBJ2-5,NA,TGTGCCAGCAGAATCGGGGGACGCGGGACCGGAATCAAAGAGACCCAGTACTTC,CASRIGGRGTGIKETQYF
NA,TRBV7-6,TRBJ2-5,NA,TGTGCCAGCAGCTTATTAGGGGCCCGGGAGACCCAGTACTTC,CASSLLGARETQYF
NA,TRBV6-5,TRBJ1-1,NA,TGTGCCAGCAGTTACGGAGCGGTAGGGAACACTGAAGCTTTCTTT,CASSYGAVGNTEAFF
NA,TRBV30,TRBJ1-5,NA,TGTGCCTGGAGCGTGGGCGACAATCAGCCCCAGCATTTT,CAWSVGDNQPQHF
NA,TRBV29-1,TRBJ1-2,TRBD1,TGCAGCGTCGCAGGGACAGGGAGGAACTATGGCTACACCTTC,CSVAGTGRNYGYTF
once,TRBV10-3,TRBJ1-3,NA,TGTGCCATCAGTGCTTACAGGGAGCCCTTAGCCTCTGGAAACACCATATATTTT,CAISAYREPLASGNTIYF
once,TRBV6-4,TRBJ2-7,TRBD2,TGTGCCAGCAGGAAGCGGGAGGATAAGGGGCAGTACTTC,CASRKREDKGQYF
NA,TRBV9,TRBJ2-7,TRBD1,TGTGCCAGCAGCGCCGACAGGGGGCCCATGGAGCAGTACTTC,CASSADRGPMEQYF
NA,TRBV30,TRBJ1-3,NA,TGTGCCTGGAGTGCCGGGAGGGGAAACACCATATATTTT,CAWSAGRGNTIYF
NA,TRBV6-1,TRBJ2-7,NA,TGTGCCAGCAGTGAAGCAGCCGTCTACGAGCAGTACTTC,CASSEAAVYEQYF
NA,TRBV10-1,TRBJ1-2,TRBD1,TGCGCCAGCAGCCCGGGACAGGTGCCTTATGGCTACACCTTC,CASSPGQVPYGYTF
NA,TRBV27,TRBJ2-3,TRBD2,TGTGCCAGCAGTTTATCTGGCGGGAGGGCCCACTTAAGCACAGATACGCAGTATTTT,CASSLSGGRAHLSTDTQYF
NA,TRBV19,TRBJ1-2,TRBD1,TGTGCCAGTAGATCGGAGGGGGCGATGTATGGCTACACCTTC,CASRSEGAMYGYTF
NA,TRBV30,TRBJ2-7,TRBD2,TGTGCCTGGAGCGGGACTAGCGGGGGCGCACTCATCTCCTACGAGCAGTACTTC,CAWSGTSGGALISYEQYF
NA,TRBV15,TRBJ2-1,NA,TGTGCCACCAGCAGAGACGGGGGCAATGAGCAGTTCTTC,CATSRDGGNEQFF
NA,TRBV6-5,TRBJ2-5,NA,TGTGCCAGCAATGGGGCGGTCCCGGATACCCAGTACTTC,CASNGAVPDTQYF
NA,TRBV6-5,TRBJ2-7,NA,TGTGCCAGCACCAAAGGGGGCGAGCAGTACTTC,CASTKGGEQYF
NA,TRBV10-1,TRBJ2-3,NA,TGCGCCAGCAGAGGTTTGGGCTCAGATACGCAGTATTTT,CASRGLGSDTQYF
NA,TRBV30,TRBJ1-5,NA,TGTGCCTGGAGTGCAGATGCCTTTAAGCCCCAGCATTTT,CAWSADAFKPQHF
NA,TRBV2,TRBJ1-5,TRBD1,TGTGCCAGCAGTCTCGAACAGGGGCAGCCCCAGCATTTT,CASSLEQGQPQHF
NA,TRBV4-2,TRBJ2-7,NA,TGTGCCAGCAGCCAAGGGAGGGATCCCTACGAGCAGTACTTC,CASSQGRDPYEQYF
NA,TRBV6-5,TRBJ2-1,TRBD2,TGTGCCAGCAGTTACCGGACTAGCGGAAACAATGAGCAGTTCTTC,CASSYRTSGNNEQFF
NA,TRBV7-3,TRBJ2-3,NA,TGTGCCAGCAGCCCAGGGGGGCGCCTCACAGATACGCAGTATTTT,CASSPGGRLTDTQYF
NA,TRBV6-1,TRBJ2-7,TRBD1,TGTGCCAGCAGTTGGGACAGAAAGTACGAGCAGTACTTC,CASSWDRKYEQYF
once,TRBV2,TRBJ2-1,TRBD2,TGTGCCAGCAGTGAGCGGGCGGGAGGGGGGAATGAGCAGTTCTTC,CASSERAGGGNEQFF
NA,TRBV4-1,TRBJ2-7,NA,TGCGCCAGCAGCCAAGGTCGGGGGGCTTCCTACGAGCAGTACTTC,CASSQGRGASYEQYF
NA,TRBV6-1,TRBJ1-5,NA,TGTGCCAGCAGTGACTTCAATCAGCCCCAGCATTTT,CASSDFNQPQHF
NA,TRBV5-4,TRBJ1-1,NA,TGTGCCAGCAGCCTGACAGGGAACACTGAAGCTTTCTTT,CASSLTGNTEAFF
NA,TRBV5-1,TRBJ2-1,TRBD1,TGCGCCAGCAGCTTCGGGGACAGGCTTTACAATGAGCAGTTCTTC,CASSFGDRLYNEQFF
NA,TRBV4-1,TRBJ2-1,NA,TGCGCCAGCAGCAAACATTCGGCAGGTGGTGAGCAGTTCTTC,CASSKHSAGGEQFF
NA,TRBV9,TRBJ2-7,TRBD1,TGTGCCAGCAGCGAGGGGTTCGGGACAGCCTACGAGCAGTACTTC,CASSEGFGTAYEQYF
once,TRBV2,TRBJ2-7,TRBD1,TGTGCCAGCAGTTTACCCCGGACAGGGCTGGGGGAGCAGTACTTC,CASSLPRTGLGEQYF
NA,TRBV5-3,TRBJ2-1,TRBD2,TGTGCCAGAAGCTGTAGCGGGGGGTTCCATGAGCAGTTCTTC,CARSCSGGFHEQFF
NA,TRBV2,TRBJ2-2,NA,TGTGCCAGCAGTATCTCCCTCCTCCCAGCGGACGGGAACACCGGGGAGCTGTTTTTT,CASSISLLPADGNTGELFF
NA,TRBV5-6,TRBJ2-5,NA,TGTGCCAGCAGCGAATCCAGTCAGACCCAGTACTTC,CASSESSQTQYF
NA,TRBV13,TRBJ1-1,NA,TGTGCCAGCAGCGTCAGGGGAAACACTGAAGCTTTCTTT,CASSVRGNTEAFF